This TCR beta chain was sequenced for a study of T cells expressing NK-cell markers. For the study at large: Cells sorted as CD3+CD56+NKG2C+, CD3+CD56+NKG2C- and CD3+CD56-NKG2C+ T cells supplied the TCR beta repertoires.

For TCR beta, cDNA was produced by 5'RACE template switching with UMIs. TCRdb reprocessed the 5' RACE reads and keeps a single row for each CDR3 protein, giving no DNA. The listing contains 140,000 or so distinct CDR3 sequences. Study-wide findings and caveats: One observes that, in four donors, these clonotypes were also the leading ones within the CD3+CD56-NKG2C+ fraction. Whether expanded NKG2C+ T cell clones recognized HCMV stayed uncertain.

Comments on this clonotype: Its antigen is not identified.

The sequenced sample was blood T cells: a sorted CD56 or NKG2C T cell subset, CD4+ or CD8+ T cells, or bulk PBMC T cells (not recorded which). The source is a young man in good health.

The CDR3 loop reads CASSGSTSGIGVTAELFF. The chain recombines TRBV11-1 with TRBJ2-2; the D call from TCRdb, TRBD2, cannot be confirmed without DNA. Germline V gene lookup returns CDR1 SGHAT and CDR2 FQDESV (reference sequence). This CDR3 has 18 amino acids.